The 17 T cell receptor beta chains given below trace back to one sample, sequenced in a study of blood T cell repertoires in COVID-19 (TCRdb year 2020). Preparation of the library involved the immunoSEQ multiplex PCR assay. The clones in this table, taken by TCRdb from immuneACCESS, are in-frame only. Not every clone is retained; where verified, under half of the shortfall comes from an unresolved V gene, and the cause of the rest is unknown. This sample lists under 250,000 clones; around 90% were detected once. Approximately 0.8% of the sample is held by the ten biggest clonotypes. Sequencing used peripheral blood. The receptors were gathered from a young man with COVID-19, enrolled during active disease.

The chain couples TRBV11-2 to TRBJ1-5, with TRBD1 as a possible D gene (6 bases). The V gene's germline CDR1 is SGHAT and CDR2 FQNNGV. The ends were cut back, 2 bases at V and 0 bases at J, with 8 bases in the middle. The CDR3 is made up of 15 amino acids. The CDR3 DNA sequence: TGTGCCAGCAGCTTATCAGGGGCTAGCAATCAGCCCCAGCATTTT. Amino acids: CASSLSGASNQPQHF.

The rearrangement uses TRBV7-2 and TRBJ2-1, with D possibly being TRBD2 (5 bases). V gave up 4 bases and J gave up 4 bases, with 20 bases separating them. Germline CDR1 and CDR2: SGHTA and FQGNSA. The CDR3 runs 17 residues. The CDR3 DNA is TGTGCCAGCAGCTCTTACATGGCCGCGACTATTTACAATGAGCAGTTCTTC. As protein: CASSSYMAATIYNEQFF.

V and J are TRBV2 and TRBJ2-7, with a tentative D call TRBD2 (6 bases). This CDR3 region has 14 residues. Germline V gene lookup returns CDR1 SNHLY and CDR2 FYNNEI. V lost 2 bases and J 6 bases, leaving 14 bases between the germline ends. The CDR3 DNA is TGTGCCAGCAGTGAATGGTCGACTAGGCTCGAGCAGTACTTC. Its translation: CASSEWSTRLEQYF.

This clone showed up just once. The chain links TRBV30 to TRBJ1-1, with D unresolved. Germline values: CDR1 GTSNPN, CDR2 SVGIG (reference sequence). This CDR3 has 13 residues. V was trimmed by 8 bases and J by 6 bases, leaving 19 bases between them. In nucleotides, the CDR3 is TGTGCCCATGACCCTAACCCCGGGTCTGAAGCTTTCTTT. As protein: CAHDPNPGSEAFF.

The rearrangement uses TRBV9 and TRBJ1-3, with D possibly TRBD1 on 6 matching bases. The CDR3 is 16 amino acids. Trimming took 2 bases from V and 2 from J, leaving 14 bases between them. Germline CDR1 SGDLS, CDR2 YYNGEE. The CDR3 protein is CASSVDLDRTGNTIYF. CDR3 nucleotides: TGTGCCAGCAGCGTCGACCTAGACAGGACTGGAAACACCATATATTTT.

The chain links TRBV28 to TRBJ1-2; D may be TRBD1 (6 bases). V gave up 7 bases and J gave up 5 bases, with 14 bases separating them. This CDR3 comprises 13 residues. The germline V gene has CDR1 MDHEN and CDR2 SYDVKM. As DNA, the CDR3 is TGTGCCAGCAAAGGGGGGGATAGGTATGGCTACACCTTC. This sequence encodes CASKGGDRYGYTF.

This rearrangement joins TRBV4-1 to TRBJ2-1, with no clear D. Trimming took off 3 bases at V and 7 bases at J, with 10 bases between the two ends. The CDR3 length is 13 residues. Germline CDR1 and CDR2: MGHRA and YSYEKL. CDR3 nucleotides: TGCGCCAGCAGCCAGAAAAGCCAAAATGAGCAGTTCTTC. Translating gives CASSQKSQNEQFF.

The chain combines TRBV5-1 with TRBJ1-6, with 9 bases lining up with TRBD1. Germline CDR1 and CDR2: SGHRS and YFSETQ. V shed 4 bases and J 8 bases; nucleotides not matched to a gene: 4. This CDR3 has 14 amino acids. Here the CDR3 DNA reads TGCGCCAGCAGCACTGGACAGGGGTATTCACCCCTCCACTTT. Protein sequence: CASSTGQGYSPLHF.

This clone was seen a single time. V and J are TRBV27 and TRBJ1-4; 11 positions match TRBD1. This CDR3 has 12 amino acids. CDR1 is MNHEY, CDR2 SMNVEV, per germline (reference sequence). V shed 6 bases and J 12 bases; nucleotides not matched to a gene: 3. CDR3 loop: CASRGQGGELFF. As DNA, the CDR3 is TGTGCCAGCAGGGGACAGGGGGGCGAACTGTTTTTT.

This clone is a singleton in its sample. This chain joins TRBV5-1 and TRBJ2-7, with D hard to call. The CDR3 runs 12 residues. Germline V gives CDR1 SGHRS, CDR2 YFSETQ. Trimming cost V 0 bases and J 6 bases, with 7 bases left between them. Here the CDR3 reads CASSLDPLEQYF. The CDR3 DNA reads TGCGCCAGCAGCTTGGATCCACTCGAGCAGTACTTC.

The gene calls are TRBV2 and TRBJ1-5, with D possibly being TRBD1 (6 bases). Germline CDR1 is SNHLY and CDR2 is FYNNEI. The CDR3 length is 12 residues. V lost 4 bases to trimming and J lost 9 bases, with 10 bases between them. CDR3 sequence: CASSGGPWPQHF. The DNA of the CDR3 is TGTGCCAGCAGTGGGGGGCCCTGGCCCCAGCATTTT.

The chain uses TRBV5-4 and TRBJ2-1, with 10 nucleotides matching TRBD2. From germline, CDR1 is SGHNT and CDR2 YYREEE (reference sequence). The CDR3 runs 18 residues. V trimming: 4 bases; J trimming: 0 bases; junction bases outside the gene matches: 10. The CDR3 nucleotides read TGTGCCAGCAGCACACCAACTAGCGGGGCAGGCTCCTACAATGAGCAGTTCTTC. Its translation is CASSTPTSGAGSYNEQFF.

In its sample, this clone was seen once. The genes are TRBV19 and TRBJ1-2, with D possibly matching TRBD1 (5 bases). V lost 1 base, J lost 2 bases, and 20 bases lay in between. Looked up from germline, CDR1 is LNHDA and CDR2 is SQIVND (reference sequence). The CDR3 loop spans 18 amino acids. The CDR3 reads CASSIVLRDSWWNYGYTF. For the CDR3, the DNA is TGTGCCAGTAGTATAGTTCTAAGGGACTCCTGGTGGAACTATGGCTACACCTTC.

The V gene is TRBV10-3, the J gene TRBJ2-1; 9 bases are shared with TRBD2. The V segment lost 3 bases and the J segment 4 bases; nucleotides outside the gene matches: 10. Germline V gives CDR1 ENHRY, CDR2 SYGVKD. The length of the CDR3 is 17 residues. The CDR3 loop is CAISDPRWSGGYNEQFF. CDR3 nucleotides: TGTGCCATCAGTGATCCCCGTTGGAGCGGGGGGTACAATGAGCAGTTCTTC.

The CDR3 bases are TGCGCCAGCAGTGAGCCCGGGACAGGGTCCACTGAAGCTTTCTTT. Translation: CASSEPGTGSTEAFF. The chain couples TRBV10-2 to TRBJ1-1; 9 nucleotides match TRBD1. CDR1 and CDR2 (germline): WSHSY, SAAADI. CDR3 length: 15 residues. Losses at the gene ends were 2 bases for V and 4 bases for J; bases not matched to a gene: 5.

Only one count was recorded for this clone. The rearrangement joins TRBV21-1 to TRBJ1-3; the D call of TRBD1 is as the table states it, not checked on the DNA. TRBV21-1 is described as a pseudogene. The CDR3 length is 18 residues. As DNA, the CDR3 is TGTGCCAGCAGCAAGGACAGGGGCCCTTCTGACTCTGGAAACACCATATATTTT. Residues: CASSKDRGPSDSGNTIYF.

The chain joins TRBV30 to TRBJ1-6, with 8 nucleotides matching TRBD1. Germline V CDR1 and CDR2: GTSNPN, SVGIG (reference sequence). V shed 0 bases, J shed 8 bases, and the junction held 9 bases outside the gene matches. There are 16 residues in the CDR3. The CDR3: CAWSVPRGRFYSPLHF. CDR3 in DNA: TGTGCCTGGAGTGTACCCAGGGGGCGTTTCTATTCACCCCTCCACTTT. Together with reference TRBV30 and TRBJ1-6, the CDR3 gives the full variable domain: SQTIHQWPATLVQPVGSPLSLECTVEGTSNPNLYWYRQAAGRGLQLLFYSVGIGQISSEVPQNLSASRPQDRQFILSSKKLLLSDSGFYLCAWSVPRGRFYSPLHFGNGTRLTVT.